Listed here is a single TCR beta chain. These data come from a study of blood T cell repertoires in COVID-19. Libraries were prepared by immunoSEQ multiplex PCR; TCRdb keeps only in-frame clonotypes and omits some of them. The top ten clones hold 1.6% of a sample with 250,000 to 400,000 clones, about nine tenths of them seen once. V gave up 7 bases and J gave up 9 bases; unmatched junction bases: 8. Germline V lookup: CDR1 MNHEY, CDR2 SVGAGI. The CDR3 is made up of 15 amino acids. The chain has TRBV6-5 and TRBJ1-6, with 11 positions matching TRBD1. Sequenced material: peripheral blood. The origin of this receptor is a woman aged 25 to 45 with COVID-19, enrolled during active disease. The CDR3 loop is CASTRTGGVSSPLHF. The CDR3 bases are TGTGCCAGCACCCGGACAGGGGGCGTTTCTTCACCCCTCCACTTT.